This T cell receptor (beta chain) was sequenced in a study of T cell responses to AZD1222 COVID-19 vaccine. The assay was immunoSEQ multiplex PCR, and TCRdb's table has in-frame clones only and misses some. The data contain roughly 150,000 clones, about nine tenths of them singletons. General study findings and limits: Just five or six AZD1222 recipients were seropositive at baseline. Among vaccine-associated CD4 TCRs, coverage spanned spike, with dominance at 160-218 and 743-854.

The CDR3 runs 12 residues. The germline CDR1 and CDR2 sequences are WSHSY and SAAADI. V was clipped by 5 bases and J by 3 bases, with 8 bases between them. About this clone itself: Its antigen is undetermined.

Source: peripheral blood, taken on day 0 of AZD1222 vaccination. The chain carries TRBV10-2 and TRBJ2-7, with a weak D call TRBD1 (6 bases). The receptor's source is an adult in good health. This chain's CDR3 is CASSPQGYEQYF. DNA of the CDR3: TGCGCCAGCAGTCCACAGGGCTACGAGCAGTACTTC.